One and the same sample provided the 29 T cell receptor beta chains below, sequenced in a study of blood T cell repertoires in COVID-19. Sequencing used immunoSEQ multiplex PCR; TCRdb keeps in-frame clones, though not all of them. Of approximately 220,000 clones in the sample, approximately 81% were seen once. The sample was PBMCs or T cells enriched from blood (not recorded which). The receptors stem from a man between 40 and 49 years old who had recovered from COVID-19.

This chain uses TRBV24-1 with TRBJ2-2, with D possibly TRBD1 on 6 matching bases. CDR3 length equals 16 residues. The germline V and J ends were trimmed by 1 base and 7 bases, with 15 bases remaining between them. Germline CDR1 is KGHDR and CDR2 is SFDVKD. CDR3 protein: CATSDLRDNSDGELFF. The CDR3, as DNA: TGTGCCACCAGTGATTTACGGGACAACTCAGACGGGGAGCTGTTTTTT.

The gene calls are TRBV5-5 and TRBJ2-6, with a tentative D call TRBD1 (6 bases). The CDR3 length is 15 residues. CDR1 is SGHKS, CDR2 YYEKEE, per germline (reference sequence). V was trimmed by 0 bases and J by 8 bases, leaving 12 bases between them. The DNA for the CDR3 is TGTGCCAGCAGCTTGGAAGGGACAAATTCCAACGTCCTGACTTTC. Translated, it gives CASSLEGTNSNVLTF.

The V and J genes are TRBV7-8 and TRBJ2-7; the D gene is possibly TRBD2 (5 bases). This CDR3 has 13 amino acids. Germline V gene data show CDR1 as SGHVS and CDR2 as FQNEAQ. V was trimmed by 1 base and J by 3 bases, leaving 7 bases between them. CDR3 loop: CASSLVGVYEQYF. CDR3 coding DNA: TGTGCCAGCAGCTTAGTCGGGGTCTACGAGCAGTACTTC.

A few counts support this clone. The CDR3 here is CASSSLRGAFF. The DNA for the CDR3 is TGTGCCAGCAGCTCCTTGCGAGGAGCTTTCTTT. The chain uses TRBV12-3 or TRBV12-4 and TRBJ1-1; D is unclear. The CDR3 is made up of 11 amino acids. The V gene lost 6 bases and the J gene lost 10 bases, with 12 bases spanning the gap.

V usage is TRBV7-9 and J usage is TRBJ2-7, with TRBD1 as a possible D gene (5 bases). Germline V gives CDR1 SEHNR, CDR2 FQNEAQ (reference sequence). V was trimmed by 8 bases and J by 3 bases, leaving 11 bases between them. The CDR3 is made up of 12 amino acids. The CDR3 DNA sequence: TGTGCCAGCTCTAATACAGGCTACGAGCAGTACTTC. Its translation: CASSNTGYEQYF.

This chain joins TRBV10-3 and TRBJ2-7; TRBD2 aligns across 8 bases. The V gene's germline CDR1 is ENHRY and CDR2 SYGVKD. This CDR3 has 16 amino acids. V lost 2 bases and J lost 2; bases outside the gene matches: 8. CDR3 bases: TGTGCCATCAGTGAGGTTGGAGGACTAGCCGCCTACGAGCAGTACTTC. Protein product: CAISEVGGLAAYEQYF.

CDR3 coding DNA: TGTGCCATCAGTGACCCGGGACAGATCGCCTATGGCTACACCTTC. Residues: CAISDPGQIAYGYTF. The chain employs TRBV10-3 and TRBJ1-2; 7 bases agree with TRBD1. Losses at the gene ends were 3 bases for V and 4 bases for J; bases not matched to a gene: 8. The CDR3 length is 15 residues. CDR1 is ENHRY, CDR2 SYGVKD, per germline.

This chain links TRBV6-4 with TRBJ2-7; 9 bases are shared with TRBD2. V shed 2 bases, J shed 7 bases, and the junction held 3 bases outside the gene matches. Germline V CDR1 and CDR2: MRHNA, SNTAGT. This CDR3 region has 13 residues. In nucleotides, the CDR3 is TGTGCCAGCAGTGACGGGACTAGCAGTGAGCAGTACTTC. Residues: CASSDGTSSEQYF.

The chain uses TRBV14 and TRBJ2-1; 8 bases align to TRBD2. The V gene's germline CDR1 is SGHDN and CDR2 FVKESK. With 5 bases clipped from V and 1 base from J, the junction kept 7 bases outside the gene matches. CDR3 length: 16 residues. CDR3 DNA sequence: TGTGCCAGCAGCAAGCAACTAGCGGAGTCCTACAATGAGCAGTTCTTC. Translating it yields CASSKQLAESYNEQFF.

The chain joins TRBV11-3 to TRBJ1-4; D is ambiguous. V was cut by 0 bases and J by 7 bases, with 15 bases left in between. CDR3 size: 16 residues. Germline V lookup: CDR1 SGHNT, CDR2 YENEEA. CDR3 nucleotides: TGTGCCAGCAGCTTAGATCGTCCGGAGGGAGGTGAAAAACTGTTTTTT. Translation gives CASSLDRPEGGEKLFF.

This rearrangement joins TRBV15 to TRBJ2-1; 7 nucleotides match TRBD2. Germline-derived CDR1 and CDR2 are LNHNV and YYDKDF (reference sequence). This CDR3 contains 17 residues. Trimming took 0 bases from V and 2 from J; bases not matched to a gene: 7. The CDR3 DNA follows: TGTGCCACCAGCAGAGAGGGGCTAGCGGACCCCTACAATGAGCAGTTCTTC. Translating it yields CATSREGLADPYNEQFF.

The chain combines TRBV7-8 with TRBJ2-7, with D unresolved. V was pared by 3 bases and J by 3 bases, with 9 bases between. CDR1 and CDR2 from the germline V gene are SGHVS and FQNEAQ. The CDR3 has 13 amino acids. This CDR3 reads CASSFGQNYEQYF. In nucleotides, the CDR3 is TGTGCCAGCAGCTTTGGGCAGAACTACGAGCAGTACTTC.

The chain carries TRBV2 and TRBJ1-2; possible D gene TRBD1, 6 bases. V lost 7 bases to trimming and J lost 1 base, with 10 bases between them. Germline CDR1 reads SNHLY; CDR2 reads FYNNEI. The CDR3 covers 13 residues. The CDR3 reads CASTQGGNYGYTF. The CDR3 nucleotides read TGTGCCAGCACCCAAGGGGGTAACTATGGCTACACCTTC.

J is TRBJ2-7 and V is TRBV27; 7 bases fit TRBD1. The germline CDR1 and CDR2 sequences are MNHEY and SMNVEV (reference sequence). V lost 5 bases to trimming and J lost 2 bases; unmatched junction nucleotides: 9. CDR3 length: 15 amino acids. CDR3 in amino acids: CASSLDRLTPYEQYF. DNA of the CDR3: TGTGCCAGCAGTCTGGACAGGTTAACCCCCTACGAGCAGTACTTC.

V and J are TRBV18 and TRBJ2-2, with D perhaps TRBD2 (6 bases). Trimming took 8 bases from V and 1 from J, leaving 8 bases between them. The CDR3 is 13 amino acids. Looked up from germline, CDR1 is KGHSH and CDR2 is LQKENI. The DNA of the CDR3 is TGTGCCAGCGGGACTCAGAACACCGGGGAGCTGTTTTTT. As protein: CASGTQNTGELFF.

V and J are TRBV7-6 and TRBJ1-2; D perhaps matches TRBD1 (5 bases). There are 13 residues in the CDR3. CDR1 and CDR2 from the germline V gene are SGHVS and FNYEAQ. V lost 3 bases and J 6 bases, leaving 11 bases between the germline ends. The CDR3 nucleotides are TGTGCCAGCAGCTTGGACATCATCGATGGCTACACCTTC. This codes for CASSLDIIDGYTF.

This rearrangement joins TRBV28 to TRBJ2-4; tentatively, D is TRBD1 (5 bases). In germline, CDR1 is MDHEN, CDR2 SYDVKM. The ends were cut back, 3 bases at V and 1 base at J, with 22 bases in the middle. The CDR3 is 19 amino acids. The CDR3 coding sequence is TGTGCCAGCAGTTTTCAGGGTCTCCCCGGCCAGTTGGCCAAAAACATTCAGTACTTC. Its translation: CASSFQGLPGQLAKNIQYF.

This clone was counted only a few times. The chain has TRBV15 and TRBJ1-5; a weak D match, TRBD1 (5 bases). CDR3 length equals 14 residues. CDR1 and CDR2 (germline): LNHNV, YYDKDF (reference sequence). Trimming left V 3 bases short and J 3 bases short, with 9 bases between. CDR3 DNA: TGTGCCACCAGCAGGGACAACTCCAATCAGCCCCAGCATTTT. Its translation: CATSRDNSNQPQHF. The full variable domain, completed using reference TRBV15 and TRBJ1-5, is DAMVIQNPRYQVTQFGKPVTLSCSQTLNHNVMYWYQQKSSQAPKLLFHYYDKDFNNEADTPDNFQSRRPNTSFCFLDIRSPGLGDTAMYLCATSRDNSNQPQHFGDGTRLSIL.

The chain carries TRBV7-9 and TRBJ2-7; 9 nucleotides line up with TRBD2. Trimming removed 4 bases from V and 7 bases from J; junction bases left unmatched: 5. CDR3 size: 13 residues. Germline V gene data show CDR1 as SEHNR and CDR2 as FQNEAQ (reference sequence). Written as DNA, the CDR3 is TGTGCCAGCAGCTATCTAGCGGGATCTGAGCAGTACTTC. It encodes CASSYLAGSEQYF.

The CDR3: CASSLARGGTEAFF. The CDR3 DNA reads TGCGCCAGCAGCTTGGCTCGGGGGGGCACTGAAGCTTTCTTT. The chain employs TRBV5-1 and TRBJ1-1; a weak D match, TRBD1 (5 bases). V lost 0 bases, J lost 4 bases, and 10 bases lay in between. The V gene's germline CDR1 is SGHRS and CDR2 YFSETQ. This CDR3 is built from 14 residues.

This clone has a handful of counts. J is TRBJ2-7 and V is TRBV28; 8 nucleotides agree with TRBD2. There are 14 residues in the CDR3. V was pared by 2 bases and J by 1 base, with 1 base of the junction left unmatched. Germline-derived CDR1 and CDR2 are MDHEN and SYDVKM. The CDR3: CASSLAGGSYEQYF. In DNA form, the CDR3 reads TGTGCCAGCAGTTTAGCGGGGGGTTCCTACGAGCAGTACTTC.

The rearrangement uses TRBV19 and TRBJ1-3; D is unclear. V lost 4 bases, J lost 0 bases, and 13 bases lay in between. Germline values: CDR1 LNHDA, CDR2 SQIVND (reference sequence). CDR3 size: 16 residues. This CDR3 is CASSTTARSSGNTIYF. CDR3 bases: TGTGCCAGTAGTACTACTGCTAGGAGCTCTGGAAACACCATATATTTT.

The gene calls are TRBV5-1 and TRBJ2-3, with D perhaps TRBD2 (5 bases). Between the trimmed V and J ends, which lost 0 bases and 0 bases, there was a span of 11 bases. CDR3 size: 16 residues. From germline, CDR1 is SGHRS and CDR2 YFSETQ. DNA of the CDR3: TGCGCCAGCAGCTTGGCATCAGGAGGTAGCACAGATACGCAGTATTTT. Its translation is CASSLASGGSTDTQYF.

This clone was found once. Other DNA sequences of this sample code for an identical CDR3. V gene TRBV29-1 combines with J gene TRBJ2-7; the match to TRBD2 covers 8 bases. Per germline, CDR1 SQVTM and CDR2 ANQGSEA. This CDR3 has 11 residues. The V segment lost 7 bases and the J segment 3 bases; nucleotides outside the gene matches: 2. In DNA form, the CDR3 reads TGCAGCGCGGGGGGGGGCTACGAGCAGTACTTC. It translates to CSAGGGYEQYF.

The chain combines TRBV12-5 with TRBJ2-7; a possible D gene is TRBD2 (5 bases). The ends were cut back, 0 bases at V and 2 bases at J, with 14 bases in the middle. Germline values: CDR1 LGHNT, CDR2 FRNRAP. This CDR3 comprises 16 residues. The CDR3 reads CASGLVLSGVAYEQYF. DNA of the CDR3: TGTGCTAGTGGTTTGGTACTGTCCGGGGTGGCCTACGAGCAGTACTTC. Full variable domain (remainder filled in from reference TRBV12-5 and TRBJ2-7): DARVTQTPRHKVTEMGQEVTMRCQPILGHNTVFWYRQTMMQGLELLAYFRNRAPLDDSGMPKDRFSAEMPDATLATLKIQPSEPRDSAVYFCASGLVLSGVAYEQYFGPGTRLTVT.

V gene TRBV11-2 combines with J gene TRBJ2-1; 14 bases fit TRBD2. There are 15 residues in the CDR3. Per germline, CDR1 SGHAT and CDR2 FQNNGV. The trim removed 5 bases at V and 8 bases at J, leaving 5 bases unmatched. CDR3 residues: CASSTGLAGVYEQFF. For the CDR3, the DNA is TGTGCCAGCAGCACGGGACTAGCGGGAGTATATGAGCAGTTCTTC.

The chain couples TRBV29-1 to TRBJ2-7; 9 bases map to TRBD1. This CDR3 contains 14 residues. Germline-derived CDR1 and CDR2 are SQVTM and ANQGSEA. V trimming: 4 bases; J trimming: 0 bases; junction bases outside the gene matches: 4. The CDR3 bases are TGCAGCGTTGCGGGACAGGGTTTCTCCTACGAGCAGTACTTC. This encodes CSVAGQGFSYEQYF.

The rearrangement links TRBV19 to TRBJ2-1; 8 nucleotides line up with TRBD1. The CDR3 contains 15 residues. Looked up from germline, CDR1 is LNHDA and CDR2 is SQIVND (reference sequence). J was trimmed by 6 bases and V by 3 bases; bases with no gene match: 7. Here the CDR3 reads CASSIAGGGGNEQFF. DNA for the CDR3: TGTGCCAGTAGTATCGCAGGGGGCGGAGGCAATGAGCAGTTCTTC.

In regard to this clone: Other nucleotide sequences in the sample specify the same CDR3. This chain uses TRBV28 with TRBJ2-2; D is unresolved. The CDR3 runs to 14 residues. Germline CDR1 MDHEN, CDR2 SYDVKM. Deletions cut 5 bases from V and 3 bases from J, with 10 bases between. The CDR3 DNA sequence: TGTGCCAGCAGTCCCTTAACGGACACCGGGGAGCTGTTTTTT. It translates to CASSPLTDTGELFF.